These 32 T cell receptor beta chains came from one sample sequenced in a study of control samples from healthy donors and cancer patients. Generated by immunoSEQ multiplex PCR, the TCRdb table keeps only in-frame clones and is missing some. The table records roughly 100,000 clones, about 89% of them present only once. The specimen sequenced was blood. Receptors were obtained from a woman aged 25 to 39 in good health.

V is TRBV9 and J is TRBJ1-1; maybe TRBD1 (5 bases). Germline V CDR1 and CDR2: SGDLS, YYNGEE. Trimming cost V 0 bases and J 0 bases, with 12 bases left between them. CDR3 length: 16 residues. The CDR3 nucleotides read TGTGCCAGCAGCGTAGACGGGACGGGGATGAACACTGAAGCTTTCTTT. Translated, it gives CASSVDGTGMNTEAFF. Drawing the rest from reference TRBV9 and TRBJ1-1, the complete variable domain is DSGVTQTPKHLITATGQRVTLRCSPRSGDLSVYWYQQSLDQGLQFLIQYYNGEERAKGNILERFSAQQFPDLHSELNLSSLELGDSALYFCASSVDGTGMNTEAFFGQGTRLTVV.

The chain employs TRBV6-1 and TRBJ2-7; the match to TRBD1 covers 10 bases. The CDR3 has 15 residues. Germline CDR1 is MNHNS and CDR2 is SASEGT. V was clipped by 1 base and J by 0 bases; unmatched bases: 0. CDR3: CASSEGTGGSYEQYF. Written as DNA, the CDR3 is TGTGCCAGCAGTGAAGGGACAGGGGGCTCCTACGAGCAGTACTTC.

CDR3 amino acids: CASSSGDRDEQFF. The CDR3 DNA reads TGCGCCAGCAGCTCGGGAGACAGGGATGAGCAGTTCTTC. The chain uses TRBV5-1 and TRBJ2-1; D may be TRBD1 (7 bases). The CDR3 is 13 amino acids. V was cut by 3 bases and J by 8 bases, with 12 bases left in between. Germline loops: CDR1 SGHRS, CDR2 YFSETQ.

This chain links TRBV11-2 with TRBJ1-4, with TRBD1 identical over 7 bases. The CDR3 is 17 amino acids. The germline gives CDR1 SGHAT, CDR2 FQNNGV. V was pared by 5 bases and J by 3 bases, with 12 bases of the junction left unmatched. The CDR3: CASSPSGRDSPNEKLFF. CDR3 DNA: TGTGCCAGCAGCCCTAGTGGTCGGGACAGCCCTAATGAAAAACTGTTTTTT.

A word on this clone: Other DNA sequences in the same sample also yield this CDR3. The chain has TRBV9 and TRBJ1-4; D ambiguous. Germline lookup yields CDR1 SGDLS and CDR2 YYNGEE. The CDR3 contains 14 residues. V lost 4 bases and J 2 bases, leaving 9 bases between the germline ends. This CDR3 reads CASSPGLTNEKLFF. The CDR3 DNA follows: TGTGCCAGCAGCCCGGGTCTGACTAATGAAAAACTGTTTTTT.

This chain connects TRBV6-5 to TRBJ2-2, with 7 bases identical to TRBD2. Losses at the gene ends were 0 bases for V and 7 bases for J; bases not matched to a gene: 5. The CDR3 has 15 amino acids. Germline lookup yields CDR1 MNHEY and CDR2 SVGAGI. This CDR3 is CASSYSRLANGELFF. DNA of the CDR3: TGTGCCAGCAGTTACTCGCGACTAGCCAACGGGGAGCTGTTTTTT.

The V gene is TRBV6-2 or TRBV6-3, the J gene TRBJ2-2, with 7 bases that match TRBD2. Trimming cost V 6 bases and J 4 bases; bases outside gene matches: 8. Germline V gene data show CDR1 as MNHEY and CDR2 as SVGEGT. CDR3 size: 15 residues. In nucleotides, the CDR3 is TGTGCCAGCAGCCGCGGGGGAAGCCTCACCGGGGAGCTGTTTTTT. Amino acid sequence: CASSRGGSLTGELFF.

This chain joins TRBV11-2 and TRBJ2-5, with TRBD1 matching over 8 bases. The CDR3 consists of 15 residues. Looked up from germline, CDR1 is SGHAT and CDR2 is FQNNGV. V lost 2 bases and J lost 4; bases outside the gene matches: 6. CDR3 coding DNA: TGTGCCAGCAGCTTAAACAGGGGGTTAGGAGAGACCCAGTACTTC. It specifies CASSLNRGLGETQYF.

A few counts support this clone. The chain recombines TRBV28 with TRBJ2-7, with 8 nucleotides matching TRBD1. This CDR3 is built from 14 residues. J gave up 6 bases and V 3 bases, and 7 bases lay outside the gene matches. Germline assignment: CDR1 MDHEN and CDR2 SYDVKM. The CDR3 coding sequence is TGTGCCAGCAGTTTTTCCGACAGGGGAGGCGAGCAGTACTTC. This sequence encodes CASSFSDRGGEQYF.

The rearrangement links TRBV7-9 to TRBJ1-4; tentatively, D is TRBD1 (5 bases). CDR1 SEHNR and CDR2 FQNEAQ come from the germline V gene (reference sequence). Trimming took 4 bases from V and 7 from J, leaving 22 bases between them. The CDR3 length is 17 residues. The CDR3 DNA is TGTGCCAGCAGCTATATGGCGGGGCCTCCCTTGGGTGAAAAACTGTTTTTT. Translated, it gives CASSYMAGPPLGEKLFF.

V is TRBV18 and J is TRBJ2-3; D unresolved. Between the trimmed V and J ends, which lost 6 bases and 6 bases, there was a span of 16 bases. Germline V CDR1 and CDR2: KGHSH, LQKENI. The CDR3 extends over 14 amino acids. Here the CDR3 reads CASSPEGKVDTQYF. The CDR3 coding sequence is TGTGCCAGCTCCCCGGAAGGGAAGGTGGATACGCAGTATTTT.

The rearrangement joins TRBV9 to TRBJ1-2; 7 bases are shared with TRBD1. The V and J ends lost 2 bases and 4 bases, in that order; junction bases with no gene match: 2. Per germline, CDR1 SGDLS and CDR2 YYNGEE. CDR3 length equals 13 residues. The CDR3 bases are TGTGCCAGCAGCGTCGCAGGGGGCTATGGCTACACCTTC. Its protein is CASSVAGGYGYTF.

The CDR3 nucleotides read TGTGCCAGCAGTGATTATGGCAGGGAAAACACCGGGGAGCTGTTTTTT. Translation: CASSDYGRENTGELFF. V usage is TRBV6-1 and J usage is TRBJ2-2, with D perhaps TRBD1 (5 bases). The V end lost 3 bases, the J end lost 2 bases, and 13 bases lay between the germline ends. The CDR3 loop spans 16 amino acids. The germline CDR1 and CDR2 sequences are MNHNS and SASEGT.

The chain combines TRBV5-1 with TRBJ2-1, with a possible D match to TRBD1 (6 bases). Germline assignment: CDR1 SGHRS and CDR2 YFSETQ. This CDR3 is built from 13 residues. Trimming took off 3 bases at V and 6 bases at J, with 10 bases between the two ends. CDR3 nucleotides: TGCGCCAGCAGCTCCACAGGGTCCAATGAGCAGTTCTTC. This encodes CASSSTGSNEQFF. The variable domain in full, completed from reference TRBV5-1 and TRBJ2-1, reads KAGVTQTPRYLIKTRGQQVTLSCSPISGHRSVSWYQQTPGQGLQFLFEYFSETQRNKGNFPGRFSGRQFSNSRSEMNVSTLELGDSALYLCASSSTGSNEQFFGPGTRLTVL.

The chain couples TRBV7-3 to TRBJ1-3, with TRBD1 matching over 9 bases. The CDR3 has 16 residues. V lost 2 bases to trimming and J lost 4 bases; unmatched junction nucleotides: 6. Germline V gene sequence: CDR1 SGHTA, CDR2 FQGTGA. CDR3 sequence reads: CASSLPHRGRGNTIYF. DNA for the CDR3: TGTGCCAGCAGCTTACCCCACAGGGGGCGAGGAAACACCATATATTTT.

V and J are TRBV19 and TRBJ1-2, with 7 bases aligning to TRBD1. Germline loops: CDR1 LNHDA, CDR2 SQIVND (reference sequence). The junction had 7 bases not matched to a gene; V was cut back by 3 bases and J by 6 bases. The CDR3 consists of 14 residues. CDR3 sequence (DNA): TGTGCCAGTAGTATCGGGCAGGGGGTCCATGGCTACACCTTC. As protein: CASSIGQGVHGYTF.

The chain has TRBV7-9 and TRBJ1-2; D perhaps matches TRBD1 (5 bases). The CDR3 consists of 15 residues. Trimming took off 1 base at V and 4 bases at J, with 13 bases between the two ends. Looked up from germline, CDR1 is SEHNR and CDR2 is FQNEAQ (reference sequence). Here the CDR3 reads CASSLGSTGGYGYTF. The CDR3 bases are TGTGCCAGCAGCTTAGGTTCGACCGGGGGCTATGGCTACACCTTC.

The chain links TRBV5-4 to TRBJ1-1, with D possibly TRBD1 on 6 matching bases. CDR1 and CDR2 (germline): SGHNT, YYREEE (reference sequence). This CDR3 contains 13 residues. Trimming shortened V by 5 bases and J by 1 base, and 9 bases separated the two germline ends. CDR3 sequence (DNA): TGTGCCAGCAGGGGACACCCGAACACTGAAGCTTTCTTT. Amino acids: CASRGHPNTEAFF.

This chain uses TRBV5-1 with TRBJ2-1; possibly TRBD1 for D (6 bases). Germline CDR1 and CDR2: SGHRS and YFSETQ. The CDR3 extends over 14 amino acids. V dropped 4 bases and J dropped 4 bases, with 12 bases sitting between them. The CDR3 DNA sequence: TGCGCCAGCAGCCCTCGGACAGATTACAATGAGCAGTTCTTC. Amino acid sequence: CASSPRTDYNEQFF.

This clone appeared a single time. The V and J genes are TRBV5-1 and TRBJ1-2; D call uncertain. This CDR3 has 14 residues. Germline V gives CDR1 SGHRS, CDR2 YFSETQ. Trimming removed 2 bases from V and 1 base from J, with 9 bases in between. CDR3 sequence reads: CASSLNTINYGYTF. Here the CDR3 DNA reads TGCGCCAGCAGCTTAAACACCATTAACTATGGCTACACCTTC.

This sequence joins TRBV6-5 and TRBJ2-7; the D gene could be TRBD1 or TRBD2 (5 bases each). Germline-derived CDR1 and CDR2 are MNHEY and SVGAGI. CDR3 length equals 14 residues. V lost 6 bases to trimming and J lost 2 bases, with 14 bases between them. CDR3 DNA: TGTGCCAGCAGCCCGGGACGAAGGACCTACGAGCAGTACTTC. It codes for CASSPGRRTYEQYF.

The V and J genes are TRBV4-1 and TRBJ1-5; no clear D. V shed 1 base and J shed 6 bases, with 7 bases lying between them. From germline, CDR1 is MGHRA and CDR2 YSYEKL. The CDR3 is 13 residues long. In DNA form, the CDR3 reads TGCGCCAGCAGCCAAGGCCTCCGTCAGCCCCAGCATTTT. Its protein is CASSQGLRQPQHF.

This clone was seen only a few times. J is TRBJ1-3 and V is TRBV11-1, with a tentative D call TRBD1 (5 bases). V lost 5 bases and J 8 bases, leaving 13 bases between the germline ends. Germline CDR1 reads SGHAT; CDR2 reads FQDESV (reference sequence). The CDR3 length is 13 residues. The CDR3 loop is CASSPRDRDTIYF. DNA of the CDR3: TGTGCCAGCAGCCCCCGGGACCGGGACACCATATATTTT.

This chain joins TRBV4-1 and TRBJ1-5; 9 bases match TRBD1. The V segment lost 1 base and the J segment 9 bases; nucleotides outside the gene matches: 10. The germline gives CDR1 MGHRA, CDR2 YSYEKL. This CDR3 contains 16 residues. This chain's CDR3 is CASSQALGQGYGPQHF. Written as DNA, the CDR3 is TGCGCCAGCAGCCAAGCCCTCGGACAGGGGTATGGGCCCCAGCATTTT.

The chain is built from TRBV6-1 and TRBJ1-1; TRBD1 matches 9 bases. V shed 4 bases and J 4 bases; nucleotides not matched to a gene: 13. The germline V gene has CDR1 MNHNS and CDR2 SASEGT. This CDR3 is 17 amino acids long. The CDR3 here is CASSVSAGTGKGTEAFF. In nucleotides, the CDR3 is TGTGCCAGCAGTGTCTCCGCCGGGACAGGGAAGGGCACTGAAGCTTTCTTT.

The chain carries TRBV28 and TRBJ1-5; D ambiguous. Trimming left V 3 bases short and J 9 bases short, with 18 bases between. Germline lookup yields CDR1 MDHEN and CDR2 SYDVKM. The CDR3 runs to 15 residues. The DNA for the CDR3 is TGTGCCAGCAGTTTTATCCTCTCAACCCGTACGCCCCAGCATTTT. It translates to CASSFILSTRTPQHF.

The CDR3 reads CASSDLRGSYEQYF. In nucleotides, the CDR3 is TGCGCCAGCAGCGACCTGAGGGGCTCCTACGAGCAGTACTTC. The gene calls are TRBV5-1 and TRBJ2-7; D tentatively fits TRBD1 or TRBD2 (5 bases each). Trimming left V 4 bases short and J 0 bases short, with 11 bases between. The germline gives CDR1 SGHRS, CDR2 YFSETQ. There are 14 residues in the CDR3.

The CDR3 bases are TGTGCCAGCAGCTTGGAAGGGGGTGGAAACACCATATATTTT. Translation: CASSLEGGGNTIYF. This chain connects TRBV13 to TRBJ1-3, with D maybe TRBD1 (6 bases). The germline V gene has CDR1 PRHDT and CDR2 FYEKMQ (reference sequence). This CDR3 is 14 amino acids long. Trimming shortened V by 3 bases and J by 3 bases, and 9 bases separated the two germline ends.

This chain links TRBV9 with TRBJ1-6, with D tentatively TRBD1 (5 bases). This CDR3 is built from 15 residues. Trimming removed 3 bases at V and 4 bases at J, with 11 bases between. Germline lookup yields CDR1 SGDLS and CDR2 YYNGEE. The CDR3 bases are TGTGCCAGCAGCGGAGCAGGGATTTATAATTCACCCCTCCACTTT. It translates to CASSGAGIYNSPLHF.

The chain is built from TRBV20-1 and TRBJ2-3; no firm D call. This CDR3 has 13 amino acids. Trimming removed 3 bases from V and 0 bases from J, with 7 bases in between. Germline values: CDR1 DFQATT, CDR2 SNEGSKA (reference sequence). CDR3: CSASATSTDTQYF. In nucleotides, the CDR3 is TGCAGTGCTAGTGCGACGAGCACAGATACGCAGTATTTT.

The CDR3 nucleotides are TGCGCCAGCAGCCAAACCGTCGTTAGCAATCAGCCCCAGCATTTT. Its protein product is CASSQTVVSNQPQHF. J is TRBJ1-5 and V is TRBV4-1; the D is unclear. The V end lost 2 bases, the J end lost 0 bases, and 8 bases lay between the germline ends. CDR1 is MGHRA and CDR2 is YSYEKL in the germline V gene. This CDR3 comprises 15 residues.

In nucleotides, the CDR3 is TGTGCCACCAGCAGAGATCCTAACACTGAAGCTTTCTTT. It is translated as CATSRDPNTEAFF. This chain connects TRBV15 to TRBJ1-1; D remains ambiguous. Trimming stripped 0 bases from V and 2 bases from J, with 4 bases between. The CDR3 covers 13 residues. Germline V CDR1 and CDR2: LNHNV, YYDKDF (reference sequence).